These 25 T cell receptor delta chains originate from one sample sequenced in a study of gamma-delta T cells after stem cell transplantation. TCRdb reprocessed the RT-PCR reads through CATT. Of under 3,500 delta-chain clones in the sample, around 1.7% are singletons; the top ten hold around 30%. The sample comprised gamma-delta T cells. The receptors were sampled from a human donor. It is not recorded whose cells these are; they may come from a transplant donor.

This clone has just a few counts. TCRdb lists the protein of a much larger clone for this DNA, which differs at residue 13, so this is likely a read error; the protein given here is translated from the DNA itself. CDR3 in DNA: TGTGCCTGTGACCCGACTCTAACTGGGGGAAGCTCCCCCTATTCCTGGGACACCCGACAGATGTTTTTC. Its translation: CACDPTLTGGSSPYSWDTRQMFF. The chain has TRDV2 and TRDJ3; 9 bases align to TRDD3. The CDR3 spans 23 residues. Germline trimming cut 3 bases from V and 1 base from J; bases unmatched to any gene: 21. The germline V gene encodes CDR1 GEAIGNYY and CDR2 EKD.

To note about this clone: A far larger clone lies a single base away; this is likely a read error. Other DNA sequences in this specimen translate into the identical CDR3. The CDR3 sequence: CACDTLGDRRTDKLIF. CDR3 bases: TGTGCCTGTGACACTCTGGGGGATAGGCGAACCGATAAACTCATCTTT. The V and J genes are TRDV2 and TRDJ1; 10 bases match TRDD3. V lost 1 base to trimming and J lost 2 bases; unmatched junction nucleotides: 6. The germline gives CDR1 GEAIGNYY, CDR2 EKD. The CDR3 totals 16 residues.

With respect to this clone: With only one base between it and a far larger clone, this is likely a read error. The sample holds other DNA sequences that translate to the same CDR3. The rearrangement uses TRDV2 and TRDJ1; D is perhaps TRDD3 (5 bases). V was cut by 1 base and J by 0 bases, with 11 bases left in between. This CDR3 comprises 15 residues. Germline-derived CDR1 and CDR2 are GEAIGNYY and EKD. CDR3: CACDTLGMYTDKLIF. CDR3 nucleotides: TGTGCCTGTGACACTCTTGGGATGTACACCGATAAACTCATCTTT.

This clone was counted only a few times. The chain employs TRDV2 and TRDJ3, with 13 bases fitting TRDD3. CDR3 length equals 21 residues. In germline, CDR1 is GEAIGNYY, CDR2 EKD. After removal of 3 bases from V and 2 bases from J, the junction contained 12 bases not matched to a gene. CDR3: CACDAILGDTRPTWDTRQMFF. CDR3 DNA: TGTGCCTGTGACGCCATACTGGGGGATACGCGACCCACCTGGGACACCCGACAGATGTTTTTC.

A note on this clone: TCRdb has a much larger clone's protein, which differs at residue 7 from the translation of this DNA, likely because of a read error; what is shown is the protein translated from the DNA. The chain couples TRDV2 to TRDJ3; TRDD3 aligns across 10 bases. The CDR3 runs to 21 residues. Trimming took 3 bases from V and 2 from J; bases not matched to a gene: 15. Germline-derived CDR1 and CDR2 are GEAIGNYY and EKD. The CDR3 sequence is CACDSVGGDTRPTWDTRQMFF. CDR3 DNA: TGTGCCTGTGACTCCGTAGGGGGGGATACGCGACCCACCTGGGACACCCGACAGATGTTTTTC.

A word on this clone: Translating this DNA gives a protein that differs at residue 3 from the TCRdb one, which belongs to a much larger clone; a read error is likely, and the protein shown is this translation. This rearrangement joins TRDV2 to TRDJ1; 9 bases map to TRDD3. CDR1 is GEAIGNYY and CDR2 is EKD in the germline V gene. The CDR3 length is 20 residues. The CDR3 coding sequence is TGTGCCTATGACATCAATACTGGGGGACCCTGGGGCATATACACCGATAAACTCATCTTT. The encoded protein is CAYDINTGGPWGIYTDKLIF.

This chain joins TRDV2 and TRDJ1, with 9 positions matching TRDD3. Germline CDR1 reads GEAIGNYY; CDR2 reads EKD. With 5 bases clipped from V and 5 bases from J, the junction kept 8 bases outside the gene matches. The CDR3 runs to 14 residues. CDR3 protein: CACVLLGDRDKLIF. Here the CDR3 DNA reads TGTGCCTGTGTCCTACTGGGGGACCGGGATAAACTCATCTTT.

As regards this clone: The protein TCRdb lists belongs to a much larger clone and differs from this DNA's translation at residue 2, which points to a read error; the protein shown is made from the DNA. CDR3 coding DNA: TGTTCCTGTGACACCGTCGACAAAACTGGGGGATTTACCGATAAACTCATCTTT. Amino acids: CSCDTVDKTGGFTDKLIF. The rearrangement uses TRDV2 and TRDJ1, with 10 positions matching TRDD3. In germline, CDR1 is GEAIGNYY, CDR2 EKD. The CDR3 extends over 18 amino acids.

With respect to this clone: A far bigger clonotype differs at one base, so this is likely a read error. This same CDR3 is encoded by further DNA sequences in the sample. The V call is TRDV2, the J call TRDJ1, with 12 positions matching TRDD3. Germline trimming cut 3 bases from V and 0 bases from J; bases unmatched to any gene: 13. CDR1 is GEAIGNYY, CDR2 EKD, per germline. CDR3 size: 19 residues. The CDR3, as DNA: TGTGCCTGTGACCCGGTACTGGGGGATACACAGTTATACACCGATAAACTCATCTTT. Translation gives CACDPVLGDTQLYTDKLIF.

To note about this clone: The protein in TCRdb stems from a much larger clone and differs at residue 7 from this DNA's translation, likely a read error; here the protein is translated from the DNA. The genes are TRDV2 and TRDJ1; D is ambiguous. The ends were cut back, 0 bases at V and 3 bases at J, with 16 bases in the middle. CDR1 is GEAIGNYY and CDR2 is EKD in the germline V gene. This CDR3 comprises 16 residues. The CDR3 coding sequence is TGTGCCTGTGACACCGTCGCAGCGATGAAGGCCGATAAACTCATCTTT. It encodes CACDTVAAMKADKLIF.

By frequency in the sample, this clone is large. Additional DNA sequences in this sample encode the identical CDR3. V usage is TRDV2 and J usage is TRDJ1; the match to TRDD3 covers 7 bases. Germline values: CDR1 GEAIGNYY, CDR2 EKD. V lost 0 bases, J lost 2 bases, and 11 bases stayed unmatched. This CDR3 has 17 residues. The CDR3 reads CACDTVGGSPITDKLIF. CDR3 sequence (DNA): TGTGCCTGTGACACCGTCGGGGGATCCCCTATTACCGATAAACTCATCTTT.

Comments on this clone: Translating this DNA gives a protein that differs at residue 5 from the TCRdb one, which belongs to a much larger clone; a read error is likely, and the protein shown is this translation. V usage is TRDV2 and J usage is TRDJ1, with 7 bases that match TRDD3. This CDR3 contains 18 residues. The V gene's germline CDR1 is GEAIGNYY and CDR2 EKD. After removal of 3 bases from V and 1 base from J, the junction contained 16 bases not matched to a gene. CDR3 amino acids: CACDAIDRWGTRTDKLIF. The CDR3 DNA follows: TGTGCCTGTGACGCCATAGACCGTTGGGGGACCCGCACCGATAAACTCATCTTT.

This clone was counted only a few times. It differs at one base from a far larger clone, so likely a read error. The same CDR3 also results from other DNA sequences found in this sample. The CDR3 reads CACDTVEYTGGAASWDTRQMFF. Here the CDR3 DNA reads TGTGCCTGTGACACGGTTGAATATACTGGGGGTGCCGCGTCCTGGGACACCCGGCAGATGTTTTTC. The chain uses TRDV2 and TRDJ3; 8 bases line up with TRDD3. CDR1 is GEAIGNYY, CDR2 EKD, per germline. CDR3 size: 22 residues.

A few counts support this clone. TCRdb's protein, taken from a much larger clone, differs from this DNA's translation at residue 14, likely owing to a read error; the protein displayed comes from the DNA. The chain has TRDV2 and TRDJ1; 12 bases agree with TRDD3. Germline lookup yields CDR1 GEAIGNYY and CDR2 EKD. The V gene end was trimmed by 0 bases and the J gene end by 3 bases; junction bases not matched to a gene: 13. This CDR3 comprises 19 residues. CDR3 loop: CACDTVALGDTRVADKLIF. CDR3 in DNA: TGTGCCTGTGACACCGTAGCCCTGGGGGATACGCGAGTCGCCGATAAACTCATCTTT.

This clone turned up a few times. TCRdb records a much larger clone's protein for this DNA, with a difference at residue 15 that likely arises from a read error; the protein given is the translation of the DNA. The chain uses TRDV2 and TRDJ1; 10 bases line up with TRDD3. This CDR3 is 20 amino acids long. CDR1 and CDR2 (germline): GEAIGNYY, EKD. V trimming: 1 base; J trimming: 3 bases; junction bases outside the gene matches: 19. This CDR3 reads CACDTVYGGDTRGAADKLIF. As DNA, the CDR3 is TGTGCCTGTGACACGGTCTATGGGGGGGATACGCGGGGGGCCGCCGATAAACTCATCTTT.

Regarding this clone: The translation of this DNA and the TCRdb protein of a much larger clone differ at residue 9, probably owing to a read error; the protein shown here is translated from the DNA. The chain has TRDV2 and TRDJ1; D is uncertain. This CDR3 is 15 amino acids long. Germline CDR1 reads GEAIGNYY; CDR2 reads EKD. Trimming took 0 bases from V and 0 from J, leaving 10 bases between them. In nucleotides, the CDR3 is TGTGCCTGTGACACCATTGGCCTTTACACCGATAAACTCATCTTT. The encoded protein is CACDTIGLYTDKLIF.

The chain has TRDV2 and TRDJ1; 10 nucleotides match TRDD3. Germline V gene data show CDR1 as GEAIGNYY and CDR2 as EKD. J lost 0 bases, V lost 1 base, and 19 bases had no gene match. This CDR3 spans 21 amino acids. DNA for the CDR3: TGTGCCTGTGACACGCTTCCTACCTGGGGGATAGGGACGCACTACACCGATAAACTCATCTTT. The encoded protein is CACDTLPTWGIGTHYTDKLIF.

Notes on this clone: A far larger clone is off by one base, so a read error is likely. The same CDR3 arises from other DNA sequences in this sample as well. The rearrangement uses TRDV2 and TRDJ3; a weak D match, TRDD3 (5 bases). The CDR3 spans 18 residues. Germline V CDR1 and CDR2: GEAIGNYY, EKD. In nucleotides, the CDR3 is TGTGCCTGCGACACCGCGGGGCTGGGCTCCTGGGACACCCGACAGATGTTTTTC. As protein: CACDTAGLGSWDTRQMFF.

Worth noting for this clone: This is likely an artifact of a read error, given a far larger clone one base away. This sample includes further DNA sequences coding for the same CDR3. The gene calls are TRDV2 and TRDJ1, with TRDD3 identical over 13 bases. Germline V gene lookup returns CDR1 GEAIGNYY and CDR2 EKD. CDR3 size: 20 residues. Losses at the gene ends were 7 bases for V and 0 bases for J; bases not matched to a gene: 19. In DNA form, the CDR3 reads TGTGCCTGCGACTCCGTGGACTGGGGGATACGCCTTCAGTACACCGATAAACTCATCTTT. Its protein is CACDSVDWGIRLQYTDKLIF.

This clone was found a few times. TCRdb has a much larger clone's protein, which differs at residue 7 from the translation of this DNA, likely because of a read error; what is shown is the protein translated from the DNA. The rearrangement joins TRDV2 to TRDJ1, with a possible D match to TRDD3 (5 bases). Trimming removed 0 bases at V and 3 bases at J, with 13 bases between. CDR1 and CDR2 (germline): GEAIGNYY, EKD. The CDR3 covers 15 residues. This chain's CDR3 is CACDTLEDRSDKLIF. The CDR3 DNA sequence: TGTGCCTGTGACACCCTGGAGGATAGATCCGATAAACTCATCTTT.

By sample share, this clone is medium-sized (0.01 to 0.1%). The V call is TRDV2, the J call TRDJ1, with TRDD3 identical over 11 bases. Trimming removed 4 bases from V and 3 bases from J; junction bases left unmatched: 9. Germline loops: CDR1 GEAIGNYY, CDR2 EKD. This CDR3 has 16 amino acids. The CDR3 region is CACEGLGDMEPDKLIF. The CDR3 nucleotides are TGTGCCTGTGAGGGACTGGGGGATATGGAACCCGATAAACTCATCTTT.

This clone was counted only a few times. This DNA translates differently at residue 8 from the TCRdb protein, which is that of a much larger clone; a read error is likely, and the protein shown is the DNA's own translation. V is TRDV2 and J is TRDJ1; no clear D gene. V was shortened by 0 bases and J by 5 bases, with 18 bases between the two germline ends. Germline loops: CDR1 GEAIGNYY, CDR2 EKD. CDR3 size: 16 residues. CDR3 sequence: CACDTVVEGVRDKLIF. In nucleotides, the CDR3 is TGTGCCTGTGACACCGTAGTGGAGGGAGTTCGTGATAAACTCATCTTT.

In this sample, this clone turned up a few times. A much larger clone sits a single nucleotide away, making a read error possible. V is TRDV2 and J is TRDJ1; TRDD3 agrees at 13 bases. The CDR3 runs 24 residues. Germline assignment: CDR1 GEAIGNYY and CDR2 EKD. DNA of the CDR3: TGTGCCTGTGACACTGTACTGGGGGATACGTGGGCCCTCCCTAACGAAGCGGACAAGGGTAAACCCATCTTT. This codes for CACDTVLGDTWALPNEADKGKPIF.

Remarks on this clone: TCRdb's protein, taken from a much larger clone, differs from this DNA's translation at residue 13, likely owing to a read error; the protein displayed comes from the DNA. This sample includes further DNA sequences coding for the same CDR3. The CDR3 DNA sequence: TGTGCCTGTTTTTCTCTGGGGGATTTCGGCGATAAACCCATCTTT. Amino acid sequence: CACFSLGDFGDKPIF. The chain carries TRDV2 and TRDJ1; 9 bases align to TRDD3. CDR3 length: 15 residues. CDR1 GEAIGNYY and CDR2 EKD come from the germline V gene.

On this clone: Since a far larger clone is one base different, this is likely a read error. DNA for the CDR3: TGTGCCTGTGACACCTTAAATCCTCCCATACTGGGGGATAAGGGACCAGGCCGTATGACCGATAAACTCATCTTT. Amino acids: CACDTLNPPILGDKGPGRMTDKLIF. The V call is TRDV2, the J call TRDJ1; TRDD3 aligns across 11 bases. CDR3 length equals 25 residues. Germline V gene data show CDR1 as GEAIGNYY and CDR2 as EKD. V was clipped by 0 bases and J by 2 bases; unmatched bases: 31.